This TCR beta chain was recorded in a study of vaccination and CD4 T cells after COVID-19. V shed 7 bases, J shed 5 bases, and the junction held 8 bases outside the gene matches. This CDR3 region has 14 residues. Germline V CDR1 and CDR2: SNHLY, FYNNEI. About this clonotype itself: Its antigen remains unidentified.

Indicated treatment: 10-day PBMC culture with coronavirus spike peptide pools or control peptides (ViraFEST assay). Expanded clonotypes were found by TCR sequencing after peptide-pool stimulation (ViraFEST). PCR positivity dates ran from March to December 2020, preceding US Alpha, Beta and Delta variants. Sequenced with the Oncomine TCR Beta short-read assay was DNA taken from cultured CD4+ T cells. The template was genomic DNA from cultured CD4+ T cells. From the PCR reads, TCRdb called clonotypes with MiXCR, one entry per CDR3 protein. The sample has around 20,000 distinct CDR3 sequences, about 27% seen once.

The chain carries TRBV2 and TRBJ2-3; 8 bases are a match to TRBD2. This TCR was recovered from a human donor with COVID-19. The material sequenced was cultured CD4+ T cells from blood. CDR3 protein: CASTQAGVGDTQYF. In DNA, the CDR3 is TGTGCCAGCACCCAAGCGGGGGTGGGAGATACGCAGTATTTT.